The rows below give T cell receptor beta chains drawn from one sample of a study of regulatory T cells in long-lasting Graves disease. TCRdb itself ran the multiplex PCR reads through MiXCR, one entry per CDR3 protein. This sample has approximately 400,000 distinct CDR3 sequences; about 10% occur once, and the top ten carry approximately 17%. The same sample was also used in a study of T cells in Graves' hyperthyroidism and ophthalmopathy.

The starting material was peripheral blood mononuclear cells (PBMCs), obtained at new diagnosis, from a patient treated with antithyroid drugs. Source of these receptors: a woman aged 18-30 years with Graves disease. The CDR3 runs from the conserved cysteine through the conserved F or W. A D gene is named only where the DNA matches it firmly. Part of the rows lack a size; the others show once, few, many or a class for expanded clones.

clone_size	v_call	d_call	j_call	cdr3_nt	cdr3_aa
many	TRBV6-1	TRBD1	TRBJ1-3	TGTGCCAGCAGCAAGACAGGGGACTCTGGAAACACCATATATTTT	CASSKTGDSGNTIYF
many	TRBV6-4	NA	TRBJ2-1	TGTGCCAGCAGTGACTCGACTGAGCGGAGTTCGCTCAATGAGCAGTTCTTC	CASSDSTERSSLNEQFF
NA	TRBV5-1	NA	TRBJ1-1	TGCGCCAACAGCTTGGAAGAGAACACTGAAGCTTTCTTT	CANSLEENTEAFF
once	TRBV11-2	TRBD1	TRBJ2-5	TGCGCCAGCAGCCAAGCCTTCCCGACAGGGTGGCAAGAGACCCAGTACTTC	CASSQAFPTGWQETQYF
many	TRBV7-8	NA	TRBJ1-4	TGTGCCAGCAGGCCCAACACATTAACTAATGAAAAACTGTTTTTT	CASRPNTLTNEKLFF
many	TRBV29-1	NA	TRBJ2-7	TGCAGCGTTTTCCATAACAGAAACGAGCAGTACTTC	CSVFHNRNEQYF
NA	TRBV27	NA	TRBJ2-7	TGTGCCAGCAGTTCCAGGGGTCGGGAGCAGTACTTC	CASSSRGREQYF
many	TRBV7-8	NA	TRBJ1-5	TGTGCCAGCAGCTTAACCTACCCGGCAGGGCCCCAGCATTTT	CASSLTYPAGPQHF
many	TRBV29-1	NA	TRBJ2-1	TGCAGCCCCGGCTCCTACAATGAGCAGTTCTTC	CSPGSYNEQFF
many	TRBV5-8	TRBD1	TRBJ1-2	TGTGCCAGCAGCTTGGAATTTGGGCGATATGGGACAGGCTATGGCTACACCTTC	CASSLEFGRYGTGYGYTF
many	TRBV7-9	NA	TRBJ2-3	TGTGCCAGCAGCTTTCTGGGCGGGAGCACAGATACGCAGTATTTT	CASSFLGGSTDTQYF
many	TRBV5-4	TRBD1	TRBJ1-1	TGTGCCAGCCCCGGGACAGGGGGCAAGAGCACTGAAGCTTTCTTT	CASPGTGGKSTEAFF
many	TRBV20-1	NA	TRBJ2-5	TGCAGTGCTCCTCCCAGGGGCCCTGGAGAGACCCAGTACTTC	CSAPPRGPGETQYF
NA	TRBV7-4	NA	TRBJ2-1	TGTGCCAGCAGCGTAGGTGTTGGGTTTCGGGATGAGCAGTTCTTC	CASSVGVGFRDEQFF
many	TRBV3-1	TRBD2	TRBJ2-1	TGTGCCAGCAGCCAAGAATGGCAGCGGGGGGTCCCCTACAATGAGCAGTTCTTC	CASSQEWQRGVPYNEQFF
few	TRBV7-3	NA	TRBJ2-2	TGTGCCAGCAGCTCCGAGGGGGGTTACCCCGGGGAGCTGTTTTTT	CASSSEGGYPGELFF
many	TRBV6-1	TRBD1	TRBJ2-1	TGTGCCAGCAGACCCGGGACAGGGGCGACAAAGGAGCAGTTCTTC	CASRPGTGATKEQFF
many	TRBV7-2	NA	TRBJ1-2	TGTGCCAGCAGCTTAGAAGTTGAGGGCGCAGGCGGCTACACCTTC	CASSLEVEGAGGYTF
many	TRBV28	NA	TRBJ2-3	TGTGCCAGCAGTTTATTCACAGATACGCAGTATTTT	CASSLFTDTQYF
many	TRBV11-2	NA	TRBJ2-7	TGTGCCAGCAGCTTATACAGGGCGAGCGAGCAGTACTTC	CASSLYRASEQYF
many	TRBV12-3/TRBV12-4	TRBD1	TRBJ2-2	TGTGCCAGCAGTTTAATTTTCGAAGGGGACAGGGCGGTAAGGGAGCTGTTTTTT	CASSLIFEGDRAVRELFF
many	TRBV28	NA	TRBJ1-1	TGTGCCAGCAGAATCGTGAACACTGAAGCTTTCTTT	CASRIVNTEAFF
few	TRBV7-2	NA	TRBJ2-2	TGTGCCAGCAGCTTATTAGGGCCGACATGGGGGACCACCGGGGAGCTGTTTTTT	CASSLLGPTWGTTGELFF
many	TRBV25-1	TRBD1	TRBJ1-6	TGTGCCAGCAGTGTTTCGGGACAGGGAGTTAATTCACCCCTCCACTTT	CASSVSGQGVNSPLHF
many	TRBV7-9	NA	TRBJ1-1	TGTGCCAGCAGCCAATACAGGTTACCTGAAGCTTTCTTT	CASSQYRLPEAFF
many	TRBV25-1	TRBD2	TRBJ2-3	TGTGCCAGCAGTGAATGGACTAGCGGGAGGCCAGATACGCAGTATTTT	CASSEWTSGRPDTQYF
few	TRBV24-1	TRBD2	TRBJ2-1	TGTGCCACCAGTGATTCTCGCGGGGGGACGGGGGCGGAGCAGTTCTTC	CATSDSRGGTGAEQFF
many	TRBV11-3	NA	TRBJ1-1	TGTGCCAGCAACTCTAGGGCGGCTGGGGCCCCTGAAGCTTTCTTT	CASNSRAAGAPEAFF
many	TRBV7-9	NA	TRBJ1-4	TGTGCCAGCAGCTTAGACCGTGATGAAAAACTGTTTTTT	CASSLDRDEKLFF
many	TRBV20-1	NA	TRBJ2-6	TGCAGTGCTAGAGATCGTTTCGTCCTGACTTTC	CSARDRFVLTF
many	TRBV12-3/TRBV12-4	NA	TRBJ1-2	TGTGCCAGCAGTTTTCCAGCCCCTAACTATGGCTACACCTTC	CASSFPAPNYGYTF
many	TRBV7-2	NA	TRBJ2-1	TGTGCCAGCAGCTTAGGGCAGACTTACAATGAGCAGTTCTTC	CASSLGQTYNEQFF
many	TRBV2	TRBD1	TRBJ2-1	TGTGCCAGCAGTGGTCCGACAGGGAGAGGCTACAATGAGCAGTTCTTC	CASSGPTGRGYNEQFF
NA	TRBV3-1	TRBD1	TRBJ2-5	TGTGCCAGCAGCCAAGGAATCCGGACAGGGGCTCAAGAGACCCAGTACTTC	CASSQGIRTGAQETQYF
NA	TRBV7-6	TRBD1	TRBJ1-2	TGTGCCAGCAGCTTAGATTTAAGGACAGGGGACGACTATGGCTACACCTTC	CASSLDLRTGDDYGYTF
NA	TRBV6-2/TRBV6-3	TRBD1	TRBJ2-1	TGTGCCAGCAGCTCCGACCCGGGACAGATAAGGCCCCCCTACAATGAGCAGTTCTTC	CASSSDPGQIRPPYNEQFF
many	TRBV11-2	NA	TRBJ2-3	TGTGCCAGCAGCGCTCGGGACGCCACAGATACGCAGTATTTT	CASSARDATDTQYF
many	TRBV7-9	TRBD1	TRBJ1-1	TGTGCCAGCAGCTCGGGGACAGGGAGGAACACTGAAGCTTTCTTT	CASSSGTGRNTEAFF